This T cell receptor (beta chain) is from a study of cytomegalovirus exposure and HLA in healthy donors. The CDR3 totals 13 residues. Germline loops: CDR1 MNHNS, CDR2 SASEGT. Trimming pared 5 bases from V and 4 bases from J, leaving 9 bases between. In the PCR, 60 Vbeta and 13 Jbeta primers were used. TCRdb keeps only in-frame clones here, not all; method: immunoSEQ multiplex PCR. Among around 130,000 clones listed, approximately 85% were seen once. The TCR originated in a boy younger than 18 in good health and CMV-seronegative. Sequenced: PBMCs. The chain carries TRBV6-1 and TRBJ1-5; the D gene is possibly TRBD1 (5 bases). CDR3 region: CASSSAGNQPQHF. The DNA of the CDR3 is TGTGCCAGCAGTTCGGCAGGGAATCAGCCCCAGCATTTT.